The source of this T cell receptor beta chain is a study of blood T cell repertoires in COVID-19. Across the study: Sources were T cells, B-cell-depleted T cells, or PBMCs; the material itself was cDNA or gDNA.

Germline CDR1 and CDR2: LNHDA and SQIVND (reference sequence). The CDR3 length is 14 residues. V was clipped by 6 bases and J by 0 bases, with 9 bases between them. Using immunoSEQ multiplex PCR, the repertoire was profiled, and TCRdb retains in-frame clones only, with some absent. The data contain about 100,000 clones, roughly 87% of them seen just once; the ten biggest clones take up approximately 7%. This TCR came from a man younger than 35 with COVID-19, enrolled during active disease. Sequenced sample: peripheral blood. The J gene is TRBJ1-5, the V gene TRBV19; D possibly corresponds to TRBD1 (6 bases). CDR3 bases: TGTGCCAGTAGGAGGACAGATAGCAATCAGCCCCAGCATTTT. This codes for CASRRTDSNQPQHF.